The rows below give T cell receptor beta chains drawn from one sample of a study of memory CD4+ T cells and cytomegalovirus serostatus. Data came from immunoSEQ multiplex PCR; TCRdb stores just in-frame clones and leaves some out. The data contain about 52,000 clones, approximately 82% of them singletons. The sample comprised memory CD4+ T cells from blood. Receptors were obtained from an adult in good health and CMV-seropositive. CDR3s include the opening cysteine and the closing phenylalanine or tryptophan. A D gene is named only where the DNA matches it firmly. Clone size is stated in some rows and not others, as once, few, many or a class when expanded.

few TRBJ2-2 - TRBV5-6 TGTGCCAGCAACGAAAAGGCCTTCGACACCGGGGAGCTGTTTTTT CASNEKAFDTGELFF
- TRBJ1-1 - TRBV6-4 TGTGCCAGCAGTGAGACAGCGCCTTACGAGAACACTGAAGCTTTCTTT CASSETAPYENTEAFF
- TRBJ1-3 - TRBV18 TGTGCCAGCTCACCGGACTCAGGAAGTGGAAACACCATATATTTT CASSPDSGSGNTIYF
once TRBJ2-1 - TRBV7-2 TGTGCCAGCAGACCCCGGGACGATATCGGGGAGCAGTTCTTC CASRPRDDIGEQFF
once TRBJ2-1 - TRBV29-1 TGCAGCGTGAGACGAACTACAAAGGAGCAGTTCTTC CSVRRTTKEQFF
- TRBJ2-5 - TRBV18 TGTGCCAGCTCACCAGGGGGTGAACAAGAGACCCAGTACTTC CASSPGGEQETQYF
- TRBJ2-3 - TRBV10-3 TGTGCCATCAACTCCGGGACTGTCCCCACAGATACGCAGTATTTT CAINSGTVPTDTQYF
- TRBJ1-6 - TRBV11-3 TGTGCCAGCAGCTTGCTCCTAAAGGGGGGGGGTTCACCCCTCCACTTT CASSLLLKGGGSPLHF
- TRBJ1-5 - TRBV7-8 TGTGCCAGCAGCTTAGCCAGGGAAGTGAGTCAGCCCCAGCATTTT CASSLAREVSQPQHF
once TRBJ2-7 - TRBV11-2 TGTGCCAGCAGCACTCGACCTCAAGGTTTCTACGAGCAGTACTTC CASSTRPQGFYEQYF
- TRBJ2-2 TRBD1 TRBV7-2 TGTGCCAGCAGCTTAGCGAGGGACAGAGAGCTGTTTTTT CASSLARDRELFF
- TRBJ2-5 - TRBV11-2 TGTGCCAGCAGCTCAATGGGGAATTCCCAAGAGACCCAGTACTTC CASSSMGNSQETQYF
- TRBJ1-5 TRBD1 TRBV9 TGTGCCAGCAAGGACTACCGGGACAGGGGACGGCAGCCCCAGCATTTT CASKDYRDRGRQPQHF
- TRBJ2-2 TRBD1 TRBV7-7 TGTGCTAGCAGCCCCGACAGGGAGAACACCGGGGAGCTGTTTTTT CASSPDRENTGELFF